This T cell receptor beta chain was sequenced during a study of molecular identifiers for immune sequencing clone quantification. Both previously described methods and listed TCR primers were employed to make bulk TCR libraries. TCRdb reprocessed the PCR reads with MiXCR, giving one entry per CDR3 protein. The sample records about half a million distinct CDR3 sequences, around a fifth being singletons. This clonotype was observed many times. Germline loops: CDR1 GTSNPN, CDR2 SVGIG (reference sequence). With 1 base removed from V and 0 bases from J, the gap between germline ends came to 12 bases. This CDR3 contains 15 residues.

Sequencing was carried out using naive CD8+ T cells from blood, with Jurkat cell RNA spiked in. Described subset: FACS-sorted CD8+CD4-CCR7+CD45RA+ naive T cells. The source is a human donor in good health. Some libraries in this study had Jurkat cell RNA spiked in. The chain employs TRBV30 and TRBJ2-5; D might be TRBD2 (7 bases). The CDR3 DNA reads TGTGCCTGGAGTGGAGGGGGGGCCGACCAAGAGACCCAGTACTTC. It specifies CAWSGGGADQETQYF.